The present T cell receptor beta chain was sequenced within a study of blood T cell repertoires in COVID-19. In germline, CDR1 is MNHEY, CDR2 SMNVEV (reference sequence). There are 15 residues in the CDR3. J lost 5 bases, V lost 1 base, and 5 bases had no gene match. Assay: immunoSEQ multiplex PCR; the TCRdb copy retains only in-frame clones and omits some. The profile covers under 300,000 clones, with approximately 90% appearing a single time and approximately 2% taken by the ten largest. This clone occurred many times. The receptor was isolated from a woman under 30 who had recovered from COVID-19. The chain uses TRBV27 and TRBJ2-1; the match to TRBD1 covers 7 bases. Sequenced: PBMCs or T cells enriched from blood (not recorded which). The DNA of the CDR3 is TGTGCCAGCAGTTTATTTTCAGGGGGAAACAATGAGCAGTTCTTC. Translated: CASSLFSGGNNEQFF.